A single sample is the source of the 2 T cell receptor beta chains below, sequenced in a study of blood T cell repertoires in COVID-19. Method: immunoSEQ multiplex PCR; TCRdb's copy keeps in-frame clones and lacks some. The table has about 140,000 clones, roughly 76% seen once; the top ten hold around 13%. The sample comprised peripheral blood. Receptors were obtained from an elderly man with acute or convalescent COVID-19.

This sequence joins TRBV28 and TRBJ1-2; TRBD1 is a possible D gene (6 bases). CDR3 length: 15 residues. In germline, CDR1 is MDHEN, CDR2 SYDVKM. V was pared by 5 bases and J by 2 bases, with 15 bases between. CDR3 nucleotides: TGTGCCAGCAGTCCATGGGGACACCAAAACTATGGCTACACCTTC. This codes for CASSPWGHQNYGYTF.

The chain links TRBV5-1 to TRBJ1-4, with 8 bases that match TRBD1. CDR3 length equals 15 residues. CDR1 is SGHRS, CDR2 YFSETQ, per germline. J was trimmed by 5 bases and V by 3 bases; bases with no gene match: 6. The DNA for the CDR3 is TGCGCCAGCAGCTGGGGGACAGGATTAAATGAAAAACTGTTTTTT. It yields the protein CASSWGTGLNEKLFF.